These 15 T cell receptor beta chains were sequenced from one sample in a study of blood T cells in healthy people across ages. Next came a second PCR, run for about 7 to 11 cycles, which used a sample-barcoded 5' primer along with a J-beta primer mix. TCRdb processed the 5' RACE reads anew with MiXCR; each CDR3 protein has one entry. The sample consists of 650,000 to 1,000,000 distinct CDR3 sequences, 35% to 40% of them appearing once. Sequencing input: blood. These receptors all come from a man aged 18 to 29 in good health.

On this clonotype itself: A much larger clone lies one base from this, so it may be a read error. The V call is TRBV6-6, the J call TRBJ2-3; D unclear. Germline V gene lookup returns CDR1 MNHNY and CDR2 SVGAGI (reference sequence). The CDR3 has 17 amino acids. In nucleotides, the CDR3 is TGTGCCAGCAGTTACTCGAGTGGGAAGGGTAGCACGGATACGCAGTATTTT. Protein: CASSYSSGKGSTDTQYF.

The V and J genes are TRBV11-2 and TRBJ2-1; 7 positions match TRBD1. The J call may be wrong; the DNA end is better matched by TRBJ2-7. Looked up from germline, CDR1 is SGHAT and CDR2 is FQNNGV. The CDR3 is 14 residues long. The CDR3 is CASSLAWDSNEQYF. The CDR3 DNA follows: TGTGCCAGCAGCTTAGCGTGGGACAGCAATGAGCAGTACTTC.

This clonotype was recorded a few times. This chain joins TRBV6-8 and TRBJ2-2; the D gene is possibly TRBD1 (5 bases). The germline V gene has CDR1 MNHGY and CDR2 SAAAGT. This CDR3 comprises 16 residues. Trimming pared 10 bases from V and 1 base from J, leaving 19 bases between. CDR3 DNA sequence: TGTGCCATCAAGACAGCTACACACCAGAACACCGGGGAGCTGTTTTTT. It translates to CAIKTATHQNTGELFF.

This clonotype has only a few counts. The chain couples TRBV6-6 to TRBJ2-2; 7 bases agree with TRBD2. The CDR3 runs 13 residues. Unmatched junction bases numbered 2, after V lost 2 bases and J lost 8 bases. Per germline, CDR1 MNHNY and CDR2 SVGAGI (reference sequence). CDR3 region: CASSYSGEGELFF. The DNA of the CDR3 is TGTGCCAGCAGTTACAGCGGGGAAGGGGAGCTGTTTTTT.

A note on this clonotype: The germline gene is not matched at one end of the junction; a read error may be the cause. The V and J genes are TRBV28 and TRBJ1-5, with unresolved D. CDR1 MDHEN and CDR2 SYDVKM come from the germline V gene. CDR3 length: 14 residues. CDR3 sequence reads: CASSTGGSNQPRHF. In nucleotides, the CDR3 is TGTGCCAGCAGCACTGGAGGTAGCAATCAGCCCCGGCATTTT.

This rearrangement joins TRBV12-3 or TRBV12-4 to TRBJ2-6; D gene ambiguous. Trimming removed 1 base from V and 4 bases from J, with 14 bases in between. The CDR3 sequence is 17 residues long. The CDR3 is CASSLGDEASGANVLTF. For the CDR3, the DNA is TGTGCCAGCAGTTTAGGGGATGAGGCGTCCGGGGCCAACGTCCTGACTTTC.

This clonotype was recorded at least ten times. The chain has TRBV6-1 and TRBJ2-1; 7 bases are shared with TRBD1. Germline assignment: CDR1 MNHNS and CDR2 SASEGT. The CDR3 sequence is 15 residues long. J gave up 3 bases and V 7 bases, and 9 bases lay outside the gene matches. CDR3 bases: TGTGCCAGCACCCCAGGACAGGATTTCTACAATGAGCAGTTCTTC. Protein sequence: CASTPGQDFYNEQFF.

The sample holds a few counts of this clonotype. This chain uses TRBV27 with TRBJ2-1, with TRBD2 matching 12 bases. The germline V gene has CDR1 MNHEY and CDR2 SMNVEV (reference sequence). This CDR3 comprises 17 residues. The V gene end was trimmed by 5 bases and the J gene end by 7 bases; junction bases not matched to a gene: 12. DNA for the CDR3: TGTGCCAGCAGTCTCCGGCGGACTAGCGGGGTGTGGAATGAGCAGTTCTTC. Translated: CASSLRRTSGVWNEQFF.

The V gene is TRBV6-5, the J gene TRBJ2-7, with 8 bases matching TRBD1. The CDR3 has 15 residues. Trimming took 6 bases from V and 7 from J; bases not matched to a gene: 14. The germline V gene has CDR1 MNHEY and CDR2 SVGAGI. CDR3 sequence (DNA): TGTGCCAGCAGCCGACAGGGGATCTCCTACAATGAGCAGTACTTC. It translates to CASSRQGISYNEQYF.

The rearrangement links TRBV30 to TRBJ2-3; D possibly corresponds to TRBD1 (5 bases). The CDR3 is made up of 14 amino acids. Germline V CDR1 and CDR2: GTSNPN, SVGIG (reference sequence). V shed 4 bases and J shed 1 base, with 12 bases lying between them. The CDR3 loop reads CAWTAGRGTDTQYF. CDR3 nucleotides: TGTGCCTGGACGGCTGGCAGGGGCACAGATACGCAGTATTTT.

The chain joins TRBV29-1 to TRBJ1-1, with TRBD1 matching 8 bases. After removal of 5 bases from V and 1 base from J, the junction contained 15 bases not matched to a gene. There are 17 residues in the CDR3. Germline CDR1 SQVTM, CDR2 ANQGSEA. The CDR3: CSVLEAGGRRWNTEAFF. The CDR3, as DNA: TGCAGCGTTCTCGAGGCAGGGGGCAGAAGGTGGAACACTGAAGCTTTCTTT.

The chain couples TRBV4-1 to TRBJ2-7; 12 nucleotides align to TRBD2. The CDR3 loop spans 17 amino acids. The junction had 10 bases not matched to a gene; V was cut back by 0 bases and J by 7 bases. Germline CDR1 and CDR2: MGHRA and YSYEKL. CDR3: CASSQDFPSGGVTEQYF. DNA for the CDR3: TGCGCCAGCAGCCAAGATTTCCCTAGCGGGGGGGTCACTGAGCAGTACTTC.

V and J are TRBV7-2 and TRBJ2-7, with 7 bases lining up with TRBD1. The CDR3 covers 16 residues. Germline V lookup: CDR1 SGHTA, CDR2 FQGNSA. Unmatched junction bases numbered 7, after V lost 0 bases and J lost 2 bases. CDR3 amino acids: CASSLALGDSPYEQYF. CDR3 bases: TGTGCCAGCAGCTTAGCGTTAGGGGACAGTCCCTACGAGCAGTACTTC.

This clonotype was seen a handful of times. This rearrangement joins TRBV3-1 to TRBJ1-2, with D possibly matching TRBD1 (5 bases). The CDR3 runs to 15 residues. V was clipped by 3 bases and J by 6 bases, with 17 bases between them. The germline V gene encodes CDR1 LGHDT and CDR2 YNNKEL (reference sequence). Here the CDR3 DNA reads TGTGCCAGCAGCCATGGAGCGACAGTCACACATGGCTACACCTTC. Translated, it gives CASSHGATVTHGYTF.

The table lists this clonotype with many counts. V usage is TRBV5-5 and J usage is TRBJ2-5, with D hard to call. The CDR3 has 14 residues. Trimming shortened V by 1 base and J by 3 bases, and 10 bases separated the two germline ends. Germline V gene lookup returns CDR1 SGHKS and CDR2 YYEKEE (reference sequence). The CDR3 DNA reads TGTGCCAGCAGCTTGTATGGGATCAAAGAGACCCAGTACTTC. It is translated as CASSLYGIKETQYF.